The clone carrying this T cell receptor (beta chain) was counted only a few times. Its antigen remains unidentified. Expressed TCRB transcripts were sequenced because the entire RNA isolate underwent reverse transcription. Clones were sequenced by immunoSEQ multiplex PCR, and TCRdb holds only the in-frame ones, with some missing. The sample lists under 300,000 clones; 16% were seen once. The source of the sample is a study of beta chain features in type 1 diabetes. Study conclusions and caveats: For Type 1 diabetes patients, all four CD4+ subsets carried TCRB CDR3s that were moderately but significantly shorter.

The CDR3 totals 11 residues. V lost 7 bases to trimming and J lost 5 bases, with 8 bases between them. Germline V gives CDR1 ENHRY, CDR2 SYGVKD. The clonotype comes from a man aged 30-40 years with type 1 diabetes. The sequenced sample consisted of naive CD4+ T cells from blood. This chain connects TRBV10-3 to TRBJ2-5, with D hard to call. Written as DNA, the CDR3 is TGTGCCATCATGTCCGGGGAGACCCAGTACTTC. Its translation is CAIMSGETQYF.